One sample yielded the 17 T cell receptor beta chains listed below, sequenced in a study of beta chain features in type 1 diabetes. TCRB transcripts that were expressed got sequenced, as all of the isolated RNA had been reverse transcribed. Sequencing used immunoSEQ multiplex PCR; TCRdb keeps in-frame clones, though not all of them. The top ten clones hold 0.5% of a sample with about 160,000 clones, 9% to 12% of them seen once. Their specific antigens are unknown. The study's findings and limits: Shortening that was moderate but significant affected the TCRB CDR3s of Type 1 diabetes patients in all four CD4+ subsets.

The sequencing sample was made of central memory CD4+ T cells from blood. All receptors derive from a man between 25 and 39 years old with type 1 diabetes.

This clone was seen only a few times. This chain uses TRBV28 with TRBJ2-2, with D hard to call. The CDR3 is made up of 12 amino acids. Per germline, CDR1 MDHEN and CDR2 SYDVKM. V shed 6 bases and J shed 6 bases, with 8 bases lying between them. CDR3 residues: CASRSGAGELFF. Written as DNA, the CDR3 is TGTGCCAGCAGGTCTGGAGCCGGGGAGCTGTTTTTT.

The chain is built from TRBV18 and TRBJ2-1; 13 bases are shared with TRBD2. The CDR3 has 15 residues. CDR1 and CDR2 from the germline V gene are KGHSH and LQKENI. J gave up 10 bases and V 3 bases, and 6 bases lay outside the gene matches. This CDR3 is CASSPGTSGKGEQFF. The CDR3 region has the DNA TGTGCCAGCTCACCGGGGACTAGCGGGAAGGGGGAGCAGTTCTTC. Drawing the rest from reference TRBV18 and TRBJ2-1, the complete variable domain is NAGVMQNPRHLVRRRGQEARLRCSPMKGHSHVYWYRQLPEEGLKFMVYLQKENIIDESGMPKERFSAEFPKEGPSILRIQQVVRGDSAAYFCASSPGTSGKGEQFFGPGTRLTVL.

The chain carries TRBV4-2 and TRBJ2-3; TRBD2 agrees at 9 bases. Germline CDR1 and CDR2: LGHNA and YNFKEQ. Trimming removed 8 bases from V and 3 bases from J; junction bases left unmatched: 9. The CDR3 extends over 15 amino acids. The CDR3 DNA reads TGTGCCAGCTCCCCGTGGACTAGCGCGACAGATACGCAGTATTTT. Translated, it gives CASSPWTSATDTQYF.

This CDR3 reads CASSLPGTGVAEQYF. CDR3 DNA sequence: TGTGCCAGCAGTCTCCCTGGGACAGGGGTCGCCGAGCAGTACTTC. This chain joins TRBV28 and TRBJ2-7; 10 bases agree with TRBD1. The germline V gene has CDR1 MDHEN and CDR2 SYDVKM. The CDR3 consists of 15 residues. With V trimmed by 5 bases and J by 6 bases, 10 bases remained unmatched.

The chain employs TRBV5-4 and TRBJ2-7; 12 positions agree with TRBD2. Looked up from germline, CDR1 is SGHNT and CDR2 is YYREEE (reference sequence). With 4 bases clipped from V and 1 base from J, the junction kept 6 bases outside the gene matches. The CDR3 is 16 residues long. CDR3 nucleotides: TGTGCCAGCAGCCAAGCTCTAGCGGGGGGGTCCTACGAGCAGTACTTC. Its translation is CASSQALAGGSYEQYF.

This clone showed up just a few times. The V gene is TRBV7-2, the J gene TRBJ2-1; the match to TRBD2 covers 12 bases. Per the germline V gene, CDR1 is SGHTA and CDR2 is FQGNSA. With 4 bases clipped from V and 12 bases from J, the junction kept 7 bases outside the gene matches. This CDR3 is 14 amino acids long. CDR3 region: CASSSSLAGGRQFF. DNA for the CDR3: TGTGCCAGCAGCTCGTCACTAGCGGGAGGAAGGCAGTTCTTC.

The V and J genes are TRBV27 and TRBJ2-7; 11 bases map to TRBD2. The germline V gene has CDR1 MNHEY and CDR2 SMNVEV (reference sequence). V shed 3 bases, J shed 0 bases, and the junction held 7 bases outside the gene matches. This CDR3 is built from 17 residues. In DNA form, the CDR3 reads TGTGCCAGCAGTTTGCGGCTAGCGGGAGGATCCTCCTACGAGCAGTACTTC. Amino acid sequence: CASSLRLAGGSSYEQYF.

The chain has TRBV19 and TRBJ2-4, with 10 bases lining up with TRBD1. V lost 5 bases to trimming and J lost 12 bases; unmatched junction nucleotides: 7. Looked up from germline, CDR1 is LNHDA and CDR2 is SQIVND (reference sequence). The CDR3 consists of 13 residues. This chain's CDR3 is CASSLLGQGGQYF. Here the CDR3 DNA reads TGTGCCAGTAGTCTACTCGGACAGGGGGGTCAGTACTTC. Full variable domain (rest looked up from reference TRBV19 and TRBJ2-4): DGGITQSPKYLFRKEGQNVTLSCEQNLNHDAMYWYRQDPGQGLRLIYYSQIVNDFQKGDIAEGYSVSREKKESFPLTVTSAQKNPTAFYLCASSLLGQGGQYFGAGTRLSVL.

Turning to this clone: The junction departs from the called germline gene at one end, perhaps through a read error. The chain uses TRBV7-7 and TRBJ2-1, with 8 bases lining up with TRBD2. The germline CDR1 and CDR2 sequences are SSHAT and FNYEAQ (reference sequence). This CDR3 is built from 16 residues. The CDR3 reads CASSLEAGGQTNEQFF. In DNA form, the CDR3 reads TGTGCTAGCAGCTTAGAGGCGGGAGGCCAGACGAATGAGCAGTTCTTC. Looking up the rest from reference TRBV7-7 and TRBJ2-1 gives the full variable domain: GAGVSQSPRYKVTKRGQDVTLRCDPISSHATLYWYQQALGQGPEFLTYFNYEAQPDKSGLPSDRFSAERPEGSISTLTIQRTEQRDSAMYRCASSLEAGGQTNEQFFGPGTRLTVL.

The genes are TRBV9 and TRBJ2-1, with 7 bases matching TRBD2. CDR1 and CDR2 from the germline V gene are SGDLS and YYNGEE. The CDR3 sequence is 15 residues long. J lost 3 bases, V lost 4 bases, and 7 bases had no gene match. CDR3 residues: CASSLTSLGYNEQFF. Here the CDR3 DNA reads TGTGCCAGCAGCCTGACTAGCCTTGGCTACAATGAGCAGTTCTTC. Full variable domain (missing parts from reference TRBV9 and TRBJ2-1): DSGVTQTPKHLITATGQRVTLRCSPRSGDLSVYWYQQSLDQGLQFLIQYYNGEERAKGNILERFSAQQFPDLHSELNLSSLELGDSALYFCASSLTSLGYNEQFFGPGTRLTVL.

V usage is TRBV13 and J usage is TRBJ2-4, with 12 bases aligning to TRBD2. The CDR3 is 19 residues long. Germline V gives CDR1 PRHDT, CDR2 FYEKMQ (reference sequence). Germline trimming cut 5 bases from V and 2 bases from J; bases unmatched to any gene: 13. DNA for the CDR3: TGTGCCAGCAGCCCGGGAACTAGCGGGAGGCGGGAAACCAAAAACATTCAGTACTTC. It specifies CASSPGTSGRRETKNIQYF.

The chain links TRBV15 to TRBJ2-6, with 7 bases aligning to TRBD1. The J segment lost 0 bases and the V segment lost 8 bases, leaving 7 bases of the junction unmatched. The CDR3 loop spans 16 amino acids. Germline V gives CDR1 LNHNV, CDR2 YYDKDF (reference sequence). As DNA, the CDR3 is TGTGCCACCTCCGTCGGACAGGTCTCTGGGGCCAACGTCCTGACTTTC. It yields the protein CATSVGQVSGANVLTF.

This chain links TRBV15 with TRBJ2-5; 8 bases are shared with TRBD2. With 1 base clipped from V and 1 base from J, the junction kept 2 bases outside the gene matches. Germline lookup yields CDR1 LNHNV and CDR2 YYDKDF (reference sequence). The CDR3 contains 15 residues. The CDR3 sequence: CATSRGGTSQETQYF. In nucleotides, the CDR3 is TGTGCCACCAGCAGAGGTGGGACTAGCCAAGAGACCCAGTACTTC.

V is TRBV6-1 and J is TRBJ2-5; 9 bases agree with TRBD1. The V segment lost 6 bases and the J segment 4 bases; nucleotides outside the gene matches: 6. The germline CDR1 and CDR2 sequences are MNHNS and SASEGT. The CDR3 is made up of 14 amino acids. CDR3 sequence reads: CASSLGQGGETQYF. CDR3 nucleotides: TGTGCCAGCAGCCTGGGACAGGGTGGAGAGACCCAGTACTTC.

Only a few counts were recorded for this clone. The V call is TRBV27, the J call TRBJ2-1; D gene unclear. The V gene lost 6 bases and the J gene lost 3 bases, with 24 bases spanning the gap. Germline lookup yields CDR1 MNHEY and CDR2 SMNVEV (reference sequence). The CDR3 runs 18 residues. CDR3 in DNA: TGTGCCAGCAGCCAACCCCTAAATCGTGACTTAGGCTACAATGAGCAGTTCTTC. Amino acids: CASSQPLNRDLGYNEQFF.

This clone appeared a few times. The chain combines TRBV30 with TRBJ2-3; maybe TRBD2 (6 bases). The CDR3 contains 14 residues. Trimming pared 2 bases from V and 5 bases from J, leaving 14 bases between. Looked up from germline, CDR1 is GTSNPN and CDR2 is SVGIG (reference sequence). The CDR3 sequence: CAWSHGSGIDTQYF. For the CDR3, the DNA is TGTGCCTGGAGTCACGGGAGTGGGATAGATACGCAGTATTTT.

The chain joins TRBV7-2 to TRBJ2-7, with D tentatively TRBD1 (5 bases). V was pared by 3 bases and J by 0 bases, with 9 bases between. The CDR3 consists of 14 residues. CDR1 and CDR2 (germline): SGHTA, FQGNSA. CDR3 in DNA: TGTGCCAGCAGCTTCAGGGAAAGCTCCTACGAGCAGTACTTC. Encoded protein: CASSFRESSYEQYF.